This TCR beta chain was captured by sequencing in a study of vaccination effects on CD4 cells after COVID-19. V dropped 6 bases and J dropped 1 base, with 8 bases sitting between them. In germline, CDR1 is SQVTM, CDR2 ANQGSEA. The CDR3 spans 12 residues. Findings and caveats of the study: Few convalescent patients and no early post-infection timepoints were included in the study. Vaccine-induced clones in healthy vaccinees cross-reacted with common cold coronaviruses in only 1 of 255 cases.

Turning to this clone: Its antigen is still unknown.

TCRdb's copy holds only in-frame clones and misses some; the assay was immunoSEQ multiplex PCR. Of 45,000 to 65,000 clones detected, 78% appear once; the ten largest clones hold more than 3.5%. Following culture for about ten days, CD4+ T cells were isolated. Vaccine administered to participants consisted of two doses of either BNT162b2 or mRNA-1273. The healthy vaccine recipients, who had no prior SARS-CoV-2 infection, showed negative nucleocapsid antibodies. The sequence was obtained from a human donor who received a COVID-19 vaccine. The V call is TRBV29-1, the J call TRBJ2-3, with D maybe TRBD1 (6 bases). Sample: CD4+ T cells from PBMCs cultured without peptide, taken after COVID-19 vaccination. The chain's CDR3 is CSVRQGTDTQYF. CDR3 nucleotides: TGCAGCGTACGACAGGGCACAGATACGCAGTATTTT.